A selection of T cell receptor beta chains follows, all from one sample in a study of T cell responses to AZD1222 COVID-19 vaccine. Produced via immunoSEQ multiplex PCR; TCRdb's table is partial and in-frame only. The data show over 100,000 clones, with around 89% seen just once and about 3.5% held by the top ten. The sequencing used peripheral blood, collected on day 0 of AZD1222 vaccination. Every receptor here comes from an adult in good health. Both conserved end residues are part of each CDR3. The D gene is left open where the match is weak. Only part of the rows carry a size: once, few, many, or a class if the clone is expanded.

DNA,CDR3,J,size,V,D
TGTGCCAGCAGCCACATTGGAGGGGGGGACTATGGCTACACCTTC,CASSHIGGGDYGYTF,TRBJ1-2,.,TRBV3-1/TRBV3-2,.
TGTGCCAGCAGCTTAGGGCAGGGGAGAGAAAAACTGTTTTTT,CASSLGQGREKLFF,TRBJ1-4,.,TRBV5-4,.
TGTGCCAGTAGTATAGAGGTCATGAACACTGAAGCTTTCTTT,CASSIEVMNTEAFF,TRBJ1-1,.,TRBV19,.
TGTGCCAGCAGCCCGCCTAGCGGGGGGCGCTACGAGCAGTACTTC,CASSPPSGGRYEQYF,TRBJ2-7,.,TRBV5-4,TRBD2
TGTGCCAGCAAACTAGCGGGGGCCTTATCCTACGAGCAGTACTTC,CASKLAGALSYEQYF,TRBJ2-7,.,TRBV2,TRBD2
TGCAGTGCTACACGGCTCGATGGCTACACCTTC,CSATRLDGYTF,TRBJ1-2,.,TRBV20-1,.
TGTGCCAGCAGTTTACAGGCGAACTATGGCTACACCTTC,CASSLQANYGYTF,TRBJ1-2,.,TRBV27,.
TGTGCCAGCAGCCCCTCCCCGGCCGGACAGATTAGTGATGGCTACACCTTC,CASSPSPAGQISDGYTF,TRBJ1-2,.,TRBV7-2,.
TGTGCCAGCAGTTTAGATGTCGGGCCTAATGAAAAACTGTTTTTT,CASSLDVGPNEKLFF,TRBJ1-4,medium-sized,TRBV28,.
TGCGCCAGCAGCAGCCGAGGGGTACAAAACACTGAAGCTTTCTTT,CASSSRGVQNTEAFF,TRBJ1-1,.,TRBV5-1,.
TGTGCCAGCAGCCAAAGGACAGGGACCTACGAGCAGTACTTC,CASSQRTGTYEQYF,TRBJ2-7,.,TRBV7-2,TRBD1
TGCGCCAGCAGCTTAATTGGGGGGCGAGCAGGAACCGGGGAGCTGTTTTTT,CASSLIGGRAGTGELFF,TRBJ2-2,once,TRBV5-1,.
TGCAGTGCGGTAGGGGAGGGTGAGCAGTTCTTC,CSAVGEGEQFF,TRBJ2-1,many,TRBV20-1,TRBD2
TGTGCCACGCTAGTGTGGGCCAGAAACTATGGCTACACCTTC,CATLVWARNYGYTF,TRBJ1-2,.,TRBV7-2,.
TGTGCAAGTCGCTTAGTTATGGGGATGGTCGGGACAGCACTCAATGAGCAGTTCTTC,CASRLVMGMVGTALNEQFF,TRBJ2-1,.,TRBV12-2,.
TGTGCCAGCAGGCTGGGGGGGGCGGGGGAGACCCAGTACTTC,CASRLGGAGETQYF,TRBJ2-5,.,TRBV6-1,.
TGTGCCAGCAGGGGAATAGGACAGTCGAACACTGAAGCTTTCTTT,CASRGIGQSNTEAFF,TRBJ1-1,few,TRBV2,.
TGCGCCAGCAGCTTATTGGACTACGAGCAGTACTTC,CASSLLDYEQYF,TRBJ2-7,.,TRBV5-1,.
TGTGCCAGCAGCTTAGAAGGTTTCGGTGTCTATGGCTACACCTTC,CASSLEGFGVYGYTF,TRBJ1-2,.,TRBV7-6,.
TGTGCCACCAGGTTGGGTTACTCTGGAAACACCATATATTTT,CATRLGYSGNTIYF,TRBJ1-3,.,TRBV19,.
TGTGCCAGCCGGGGCTTAAGGGGTTATCAGCCCCAGCATTTT,CASRGLRGYQPQHF,TRBJ1-5,.,TRBV2,.
TGCGCCAGCAGTGAGTTGGGGGGACTAGCCCCACCCTTGCACAATGAGCAGTTCTTC,CASSELGGLAPPLHNEQFF,TRBJ2-1,once,TRBV10-2,TRBD2
TGTGCCATCAGTGCCGGCGGATTCTACGAGCAGTACTTC,CAISAGGFYEQYF,TRBJ2-7,.,TRBV10-3,.
TGTGCCAGCAGCTTCTCTACGGACAGAACAGGCGGCTACACCTTC,CASSFSTDRTGGYTF,TRBJ1-2,.,TRBV7-2,.
TGTGCCAGCAGCTGGAGGACAGGGGGGGTGGACTATGGCTACACCTTC,CASSWRTGGVDYGYTF,TRBJ1-2,.,TRBV11-3,TRBD1
TGTGCCAGCAGCTGGACCGGACAGGGGGCGCAGATGGCTTTCTTT,CASSWTGQGAQMAFF,TRBJ1-1,.,TRBV5-8,TRBD1
TGTGCCAGCTCCTGGGGGACTCAAGAGACCCAGTACTTC,CASSWGTQETQYF,TRBJ2-5,.,TRBV2,.
TGCGCCAGCAGCCGGACTAGCGGGGGGGTGAATGAGCAGTTCTTC,CASSRTSGGVNEQFF,TRBJ2-1,.,TRBV4-3,TRBD2
TGTGCCAGTAGTGCGAACAGGGGTTATGGCTACACCTTC,CASSANRGYGYTF,TRBJ1-2,.,TRBV19,TRBD1
TGTGCCAGCAGCGCCTCGGGGGGGACAGGGGCCGAAAAACTGTTTTTT,CASSASGGTGAEKLFF,TRBJ1-4,.,TRBV7-2,TRBD1
TGTGCCAGCAGTTTTTTCGGGGGCACTGAAGCTTTCTTT,CASSFFGGTEAFF,TRBJ1-1,.,TRBV27,.
TGTGCCAGCAGCCCGGGACAAGGATACAATGAGCAGTTCTTC,CASSPGQGYNEQFF,TRBJ2-1,.,TRBV6-5,.
TGTGCCAGCAGCCCGGGTGGGGGATCTAGGCAGTTCTTC,CASSPGGGSRQFF,TRBJ2-1,once,TRBV11-2,.
TGTGCCAGCAGCCAAGATCCCCGACAGGGGGATGAAAAACTGTTTTTT,CASSQDPRQGDEKLFF,TRBJ1-4,.,TRBV4-2,TRBD1
TGTGCCACCTCCTATGGGAACACTGAAGCTTTCTTT,CATSYGNTEAFF,TRBJ1-1,.,TRBV6-1,.
TGCGCCAGCAGTCCCCCGGGCCCCCGTCCGAATACGCAGTATTTT,CASSPPGPRPNTQYF,TRBJ2-3,.,TRBV23-1,.
TGTGCCAGCAGCTTATCCGACAGGGGGAGCTACACCTTC,CASSLSDRGSYTF,TRBJ1-2,.,TRBV11-2,TRBD1
TGTGCCAGTAGTGCTGGGGTAAACTATGGCTACACCTTC,CASSAGVNYGYTF,TRBJ1-2,.,TRBV19,.
TGCGCCAGCAGCTTGACCCTAACAGATACGCAGTATTTT,CASSLTLTDTQYF,TRBJ2-3,once,TRBV5-1,.
TGCGCCAGCAGCCAAGATCCGCGGGCAGGGGGCTGGAATGAGCAGTTCTTC,CASSQDPRAGGWNEQFF,TRBJ2-1,.,TRBV4-3,TRBD1
TGTGCCAGCAGCGTAGCAGCAGGGATCCAAGAGACCCAGTACTTC,CASSVAAGIQETQYF,TRBJ2-5,.,TRBV9,.
TGTGCCAGCAGGCCACCGGGTGAAGAGACCCAGTACTTC,CASRPPGEETQYF,TRBJ2-5,.,TRBV12-3/TRBV12-4,.
TGTGCCAGTAACCGGGTAGGCGGGAGGCGAGAGACCCAGTACTTC,CASNRVGGRRETQYF,TRBJ2-5,.,TRBV19,TRBD2
TGTGCCAGTAGTATCTACGGGACAAGTATGAACACTGAAGCTTTCTTT,CASSIYGTSMNTEAFF,TRBJ1-1,.,TRBV19,.
TGTGCCAGCAGCTTAGGAAACATTCAGTACTTC,CASSLGNIQYF,TRBJ2-4,.,TRBV7-9,.
TGTGCCAGCAGCTTGGTAGGACAGAACACCGGGGAGCTGTTTTTT,CASSLVGQNTGELFF,TRBJ2-2,.,TRBV5-6,.
TGTGCCAGCAGCTTGTTCCGTGGGGGTCACAATGAGCAGTTCTTC,CASSLFRGGHNEQFF,TRBJ2-1,.,TRBV5-8,.